Listed below are T cell receptor beta chains from one sample, sequenced in a study of T-cell memory formation after mild COVID-19. TCRdb ran MiXCR on the 5' RACE reads and lists one entry per CDR3 protein. The sample includes more than 300,000 distinct CDR3 sequences, roughly 15% of them seen just once. The sequenced material came from PBMCs or a T cell subset sorted from them (not recorded which). The source of these receptors is a young man who had mild COVID-19 (a few samples of this study predate the infection). Cell type and time point are not known. Each CDR3 is given with its conserved first and last residue. The D gene is left open where the match is weak. Expanded clones get a size class; other rows say once, few or many, or leave the size out.

v_gene	j_gene	abundance	d_gene	CDR3aa	CDR3nt
TRBV6-2/TRBV6-3	TRBJ2-3	.	TRBD2	CASSYEDGGTDTQYF	TGTGCCAGCAGTTACGAGGACGGGGGGACAGATACGCAGTATTTT
TRBV6-2/TRBV6-3	TRBJ2-5	few	TRBD1	CASSTRQGRTETQYF	TGTGCCAGCAGCACCAGACAGGGGCGGACAGAGACCCAGTACTTC
TRBV12-3/TRBV12-4	TRBJ1-4	few	TRBD1	CASSRDRGGEKLFF	TGTGCCAGCAGTCGGGACAGGGGAGGAGAAAAACTGTTTTTT
TRBV24-1	TRBJ2-2	.	TRBD1	CATSDPGTGGGELFF	TGTGCCACCAGTGATCCGGGGACAGGGGGCGGGGAGCTGTTTTTT
TRBV19	TRBJ2-7	.	.	CASSIRLLLYEQYF	TGTGCCAGTAGTATTAGACTGCTACTCTACGAGCAGTACTTC
TRBV7-9	TRBJ1-1	.	.	CASSLEGLWNTEAFF	TGTGCCAGCAGCCTCGAAGGACTCTGGAACACTGAAGCTTTCTTT
TRBV4-3	TRBJ2-7	few	TRBD1	CASSQGQGAIEQYF	TGCGCCAGCAGCCAAGGTCAGGGGGCTATCGAGCAGTACTTC
TRBV4-2	TRBJ2-5	few	TRBD2	CASSQSSGEQETQYF	TGTGCCAGCAGCCAATCTAGCGGGGAACAAGAGACCCAGTACTTC
TRBV4-1	TRBJ2-6	.	.	CASSLPPGRNSGANVLTF	TGCGCCAGCAGCCTCCCACCAGGACGGAACTCTGGGGCCAACGTCCTGACTTTC
TRBV4-2	TRBJ1-1	.	.	CASSQESRVGTEAFF	TGTGCCAGCAGCCAAGAGTCCAGGGTCGGGACTGAAGCTTTCTTT
TRBV7-8	TRBJ2-3	once	TRBD2	CASSLRLLAGGTDTQYF	TGTGCCAGCAGCTTACGGCTTCTAGCGGGGGGCACAGATACGCAGTATTTT
TRBV6-2/TRBV6-3	TRBJ2-5	.	.	CASSQPGQETQYF	TGTGCCAGCAGCCAACCGGGACAAGAGACCCAGTACTTC
TRBV6-5	TRBJ2-7	.	.	CASSYRQLYQQYF	TGTGCCAGCAGTTACCGACAACTCTACCAGCAGTACTTC
TRBV5-1	TRBJ2-3	few	TRBD2	CASSLGSGGRTDTQYF	TGCGCCAGCAGCTTAGGTAGCGGGGGACGCACAGATACGCAGTATTTT
TRBV6-2/TRBV6-3	TRBJ1-5	few	.	CASSYSKGVSWNQPQHF	TGTGCCAGCAGTTACTCGAAGGGTGTCAGTTGGAATCAGCCCCAGCATTTT
TRBV4-3	TRBJ2-3	many	.	CASSQGGRTDTQYF	TGCGCCAGCAGCCAGGGGGGCCGGACAGATACGCAGTATTTT
TRBV3-1	TRBJ2-3	few	.	CASSQHGPLGDTQYF	TGTGCCAGCAGCCAACACGGACCCCTGGGGGATACGCAGTATTTT
TRBV7-8	TRBJ2-1	many	.	CASSFSGVGEQFF	TGTGCCAGCAGCTTCTCGGGGGTGGGTGAGCAGTTCTTC
TRBV6-5	TRBJ2-2	many	TRBD2	CASSRPSGGLSGELFF	TGTGCCAGCAGCCGACCTAGCGGGGGTCTCTCCGGGGAGCTGTTTTTT
TRBV5-1	TRBJ2-3	.	TRBD2	CASSLLADGDTQYF	TGCGCCAGCAGCTTACTAGCGGACGGAGATACGCAGTATTTT
TRBV29-1	TRBJ2-1	many	.	CSVDKDSVNEQFF	TGCAGCGTAGATAAGGACAGCGTCAATGAGCAGTTCTTC
TRBV5-1	TRBJ2-5	few	TRBD1	CASNLEGQGETQYF	TGCGCCAGCAATCTAGAAGGACAGGGTGAGACCCAGTACTTC
TRBV7-2	TRBJ2-1	.	TRBD2	CASSSSGGAVDEQFF	TGTGCCAGCAGCTCTAGCGGGGGGGCCGTTGATGAGCAGTTCTTC
TRBV27	TRBJ2-7	many	.	CASSSSGTGDYEQYF	TGTGCCAGCAGTTCGTCCGGGACGGGAGACTACGAGCAGTACTTC
TRBV12-3/TRBV12-4	TRBJ2-2	.	.	CASKSLNTGELFF	TGTGCCAGCAAATCTTTGAACACCGGGGAGCTGTTTTTT
TRBV10-2	TRBJ1-1	few	TRBD1	CASSGSGGGRTEAFF	TGCGCCAGCAGTGGTTCAGGGGGCGGGAGAACTGAAGCTTTCTTT
TRBV28	TRBJ2-2	few	.	CAMVSNTGELFF	TGTGCCATGGTCTCGAACACCGGGGAGCTGTTTTTT
TRBV28	TRBJ2-3	few	.	CASTLSGTDTQYF	TGTGCCAGCACCCTCTCCGGCACAGATACGCAGTATTTT
TRBV12-3/TRBV12-4	TRBJ1-2	many	TRBD1	CASSPDRGSYGYTF	TGTGCCAGCAGCCCGGACAGGGGAAGCTATGGCTACACCTTC
TRBV6-6	TRBJ1-1	few	TRBD1	CASRDREAFF	TGTGCCAGTAGGGACAGGGAAGCTTTCTTT
TRBV12-3/TRBV12-4	TRBJ1-5	once	TRBD1	CASSWGTGANQPQHF	TGTGCCAGCAGTTGGGGGACAGGGGCGAATCAGCCCCAGCATTTT
TRBV4-2	TRBJ1-2	.	TRBD1	CASSHHQTGGANYGYTF	TGTGCCAGCAGCCATCACCAGACAGGGGGCGCCAACTATGGCTACACCTTC
TRBV12-3/TRBV12-4	TRBJ2-5	.	.	CASSYAGETQYF	TGTGCCAGCAGTTATGCCGGGGAGACCCAGTACTTC
TRBV7-2	TRBJ2-3	few	TRBD2	CASSVRAGGSGGRTDTQYF	TGTGCCAGCAGCGTAAGGGCCGGTGGTAGCGGGGGGAGGACAGATACGCAGTATTTT
TRBV7-2	TRBJ1-6	few	.	CASRTQSSYNSPLHF	TGTGCCAGCAGGACTCAGAGCTCCTATAATTCACCCCTCCACTTT
TRBV6-5	TRBJ2-7	many	.	CASSRGSVEQYF	TGTGCCAGCAGTAGGGGATCCGTCGAGCAGTACTTC
TRBV5-1	TRBJ2-2	few	.	CASSLAGRAGYLATGELFF	TGCGCCAGCAGCTTGGCCGGACGGGCGGGGTACCTGGCCACCGGGGAGCTGTTTTTT
TRBV24-1	TRBJ1-2	few	.	CATSEGNNYGYTF	TGTGCCACCAGTGAAGGGAATAACTATGGCTACACCTTC
TRBV4-1	TRBJ1-3	.	.	CASSQERGATFLNTIYF	TGCGCCAGCAGCCAAGAACGGGGGGCTACTTTCCTAAACACCATATATTTT
TRBV7-8	TRBJ2-7	few	.	CASNLAGGARDEQYF	TGTGCCAGCAACCTCGCTGGGGGGGCCCGTGACGAGCAGTACTTC
TRBV4-2	TRBJ2-5	few	.	CASSQGGTPAETQYF	TGTGCCAGCAGCCAAGGGGGGACACCGGCCGAGACCCAGTACTTC
TRBV6-2/TRBV6-3	TRBJ1-5	many	.	CASSYSTYQPQHF	TGTGCCAGCAGTTACTCGACTTATCAGCCCCAGCATTTT
TRBV6-5	TRBJ1-2	.	TRBD1	CASSLQGASDGYTF	TGTGCCAGCAGTTTACAGGGGGCATCGGATGGCTACACCTTC
TRBV18	TRBJ2-1	.	TRBD1	CASSPRRDRGHYEQFF	TGTGCCAGCTCACCGCGCCGGGACAGGGGACATTATGAGCAGTTCTTC
TRBV6-6	TRBJ2-5	few	.	CASRGYQGLRVETQYF	TGTGCCAGCAGGGGATATCAAGGGTTGAGAGTAGAGACCCAGTACTTC
TRBV20-1	TRBJ2-5	few	TRBD2	CSARAFGGETQYF	TGCAGTGCTAGAGCTTTCGGGGGGGAGACCCAGTACTTC